The 21 T cell receptor beta chains presented below share a single source sample, sequenced in a study of type 1 and type 2 diabetes patients. Genomic DNA was the PCR template. A primer set of 30 forward and 13 reverse primers amplified the CDR3. TCRdb used MiXCR to reprocess the multiplex PCR reads, holding one entry per CDR3 protein. The sample lists fewer than 350,000 distinct CDR3 sequences, over 45% seen once, with about 13% in the top ten. Sample: peripheral blood mononuclear cells (PBMCs). The source of these receptors is a man in his late teens or twenties with type 2 diabetes.

The table lists this clonotype with a few counts. The genes are TRBV7-8 and TRBJ1-2; D gene ambiguous. Germline V lookup: CDR1 SGHVS, CDR2 FQNEAQ. Trimming removed 2 bases at V and 2 bases at J, with 3 bases between. This CDR3 contains 12 residues. CDR3 nucleotides: TGTGCCAGCAGCTTACAGAACTATGGCTACACCTTC. The encoded protein is CASSLQNYGYTF.

The chain uses TRBV6-6 and TRBJ2-7, with no clear D. The CDR3 runs to 14 residues. Germline assignment: CDR1 MNHNY and CDR2 SVGAGI (reference sequence). V lost 6 bases and J 0 bases, leaving 12 bases between the germline ends. The CDR3 sequence is CASRTFRVSYEQYF. DNA for the CDR3: TGTGCCAGCAGAACATTCCGGGTCTCCTACGAGCAGTACTTC.

The CDR3 loop reads CASSLGVERTQYF. The CDR3 DNA reads as TGTGCCAGCAGCCTGGGAGTAGAAAGGACCCAGTACTTC. The chain uses TRBV14 and TRBJ2-5, with D maybe TRBD2 (5 bases). Trimming cost V 4 bases and J 7 bases, with 13 bases left between them. Germline CDR1 SGHDN, CDR2 FVKESK. CDR3 length: 13 amino acids.

Concerning this clonotype: At one end, the junction sequence differs from germline, possibly due to a read error. The chain couples TRBV27 to TRBJ1-1, with TRBD1 as a possible D gene (5 bases). The CDR3 totals 13 residues. Germline V gene data show CDR1 as MNHEY and CDR2 as SMNVEV (reference sequence). CDR3 sequence (DNA): TGTGCCAGCACTCTCCGAAGGGGCACTGAAGCTCTCTTT. This encodes CASTLRRGTEALF.

The chain combines TRBV28 with TRBJ1-4; D perhaps matches TRBD1 (6 bases). CDR1 is MDHEN, CDR2 SYDVKM, per germline. The CDR3 consists of 14 residues. The germline V and J ends were trimmed by 3 bases and 5 bases, with 10 bases remaining between them. CDR3: CASSFGGENEKLFF. As DNA, the CDR3 is TGTGCCAGCAGTTTCGGGGGCGAGAATGAAAAACTGTTTTTT.

This chain joins TRBV7-8 and TRBJ1-2; 9 bases align to TRBD1. V lost 5 bases and J lost 3; bases outside the gene matches: 7. The germline CDR1 and CDR2 sequences are SGHVS and FQNEAQ. This CDR3 has 15 residues. The CDR3 DNA is TGTGCCAGCAGCGCTGGACAGGGGAGTTACTATGGCTACACCTTC. Its translation is CASSAGQGSYYGYTF.

The chain recombines TRBV9 with TRBJ2-1, with D perhaps assigned TRBD1 or TRBD2 (6 bases each). This CDR3 has 14 amino acids. The V end lost 0 bases, the J end lost 6 bases, and 10 bases lay between the germline ends. Germline CDR1 reads SGDLS; CDR2 reads YYNGEE. The CDR3 DNA follows: TGTGCCAGCAGCGTAGCGGGGGCCCTCAATGAGCAGTTCTTC. Encoded protein: CASSVAGALNEQFF.

This clonotype was detected only a few times. This rearrangement joins TRBV15 to TRBJ1-2; D may be TRBD1 (6 bases). CDR1 is LNHNV and CDR2 is YYDKDF in the germline V gene (reference sequence). The ends were cut back, 9 bases at V and 4 bases at J, with 18 bases in the middle. This CDR3 has 14 residues. CDR3 region: CATFGGHHSYGYTF. The CDR3 DNA follows: TGTGCCACTTTTGGGGGGCACCACTCCTATGGCTACACCTTC. Looking up the rest from reference TRBV15 and TRBJ1-2 gives the full variable domain: DAMVIQNPRYQVTQFGKPVTLSCSQTLNHNVMYWYQQKSSQAPKLLFHYYDKDFNNEADTPDNFQSRRPNTSFCFLDIRSPGLGDTAMYLCATFGGHHSYGYTFGSGTRLTVV.

This clonotype has just a few counts. This rearrangement joins TRBV12-3 or TRBV12-4 to TRBJ2-6; 7 nucleotides line up with TRBD1. Trimming cost V 4 bases and J 0 bases; bases outside gene matches: 24. The length of the CDR3 is 23 residues. DNA of the CDR3: TGTGCCAGCAGTTCCGATGAACTCCCGGGACAGAGAAACCCCGACTCTGGGGCCAACGTCCTGACTTTC. It specifies CASSSDELPGQRNPDSGANVLTF.

There are many counts of this clonotype. V gene TRBV2 combines with J gene TRBJ1-2; 7 positions agree with TRBD1. The CDR3 spans 13 residues. Germline values: CDR1 SNHLY, CDR2 FYNNEI. The J segment lost 2 bases and the V segment lost 3 bases, leaving 0 bases of the junction unmatched. The CDR3, as DNA: TGTGCCAGCAGTGAGGACAGGAACTATGGCTACACCTTC. Its translation is CASSEDRNYGYTF.

The gene calls are TRBV19 and TRBJ1-1; D gene ambiguous. Germline V CDR1 and CDR2: LNHDA, SQIVND (reference sequence). V was clipped by 1 base and J by 6 bases, with 9 bases between them. The CDR3 length is 13 residues. Here the CDR3 reads CASSIAPAAEAFF. CDR3 nucleotides: TGTGCCAGTAGTATAGCCCCCGCGGCTGAAGCTTTCTTT.

The chain joins TRBV7-2 to TRBJ1-1; no clear D gene. Germline V gene sequence: CDR1 SGHTA, CDR2 FQGNSA. The V end was cut by 5 bases, the J end by 6 bases, with 10 bases between. The CDR3 totals 12 residues. The CDR3 loop is CASSPQGAEAFF. CDR3 nucleotide sequence: TGTGCCAGCAGCCCACAAGGCGCTGAAGCTTTCTTT.

This chain uses TRBV7-6 with TRBJ1-4; 8 nucleotides line up with TRBD1. The CDR3 is 16 amino acids. With 5 bases clipped from V and 5 bases from J, the junction kept 10 bases outside the gene matches. CDR1 SGHVS and CDR2 FNYEAQ come from the germline V gene. CDR3 DNA: TGTGCCAGCAGCCTCCTCCTCGGGACAGGAAATGAAAAACTGTTTTTT. It is translated as CASSLLLGTGNEKLFF.

The chain links TRBV19 to TRBJ1-5; the D is unclear. The CDR3 is 15 amino acids. Germline V gives CDR1 LNHDA, CDR2 SQIVND (reference sequence). Trimming took off 6 bases at V and 0 bases at J, with 12 bases between the two ends. CDR3 sequence: CASRKVGVSNQPQHF. CDR3 DNA: TGTGCCAGTAGAAAGGTGGGAGTTAGCAATCAGCCCCAGCATTTT. Variable domain in full (rest from reference TRBV19 and TRBJ1-5): DGGITQSPKYLFRKEGQNVTLSCEQNLNHDAMYWYRQDPGQGLRLIYYSQIVNDFQKGDIAEGYSVSREKKESFPLTVTSAQKNPTAFYLCASRKVGVSNQPQHFGDGTRLSIL.

The genes are TRBV12-3 or TRBV12-4 and TRBJ1-2, with D tentatively TRBD1 (5 bases). This CDR3 comprises 14 residues. Trimming pared 4 bases from V and 8 bases from J, leaving 17 bases between. CDR3 nucleotide sequence: TGTGCCAGCAGTTGGGGACCGGGACGGGGAGGCTACACCTTC. It is translated as CASSWGPGRGGYTF.

The V gene is TRBV6-5, the J gene TRBJ1-1; tentative D call: TRBD1 (5 bases). CDR1 is MNHEY, CDR2 SVGAGI, per germline. The CDR3 has 15 residues. V was clipped by 6 bases and J by 0 bases, with 14 bases between them. CDR3 sequence: CASSLRETMNTEAFF. In DNA, the CDR3 is TGTGCCAGCAGCCTCAGGGAAACCATGAACACTGAAGCTTTCTTT.

The rearrangement joins TRBV4-1 to TRBJ2-7; 7 bases line up with TRBD1. Germline V CDR1 and CDR2: MGHRA, YSYEKL. This CDR3 is 13 amino acids long. V was clipped by 6 bases and J by 1 base; unmatched bases: 3. The CDR3 loop is CASSPGQSYEQYF. CDR3 DNA: TGCGCCAGCAGTCCGGGACAGTCCTACGAGCAGTACTTC.

Only a few counts were recorded for this clonotype. This chain connects TRBV19 to TRBJ1-1; 7 bases line up with TRBD1. Unmatched junction bases numbered 14, after V lost 4 bases and J lost 0 bases. The CDR3 totals 18 residues. Germline CDR1 LNHDA, CDR2 SQIVND (reference sequence). The CDR3 DNA reads as TGTGCCAGTAGTACCCATCGACGGACAGGCCCACTGAACACTGAAGCTTTCTTT. It encodes CASSTHRRTGPLNTEAFF. The full variable domain, in which reference TRBV19 and TRBJ1-1 provide the parts outside the CDR3, is DGGITQSPKYLFRKEGQNVTLSCEQNLNHDAMYWYRQDPGQGLRLIYYSQIVNDFQKGDIAEGYSVSREKKESFPLTVTSAQKNPTAFYLCASSTHRRTGPLNTEAFFGQGTRLTVV.

The chain recombines TRBV6-5 with TRBJ1-2; 9 bases line up with TRBD1. The CDR3 has 15 residues. Per germline, CDR1 MNHEY and CDR2 SVGAGI. The trim removed 6 bases at V and 2 bases at J, leaving 7 bases unmatched. The CDR3 DNA reads as TGTGCCAGCAGAGGGGACAGGGCGCCAAACTATGGCTACACCTTC. It specifies CASRGDRAPNYGYTF.

V and J are TRBV14 and TRBJ2-7, with D maybe TRBD2 (6 bases). Germline CDR1 is SGHDN and CDR2 is FVKESK. The CDR3 is 13 amino acids. The V gene lost 1 base and the J gene lost 5 bases, with 9 bases spanning the gap. CDR3 bases: TGTGCCAGCAGCCAAGGGGGAGGCGACGAGCAGTACTTC. It translates to CASSQGGGDEQYF.

V is TRBV6-6 and J is TRBJ2-1; 9 nucleotides line up with TRBD2. Germline trimming cut 5 bases from V and 9 bases from J; bases unmatched to any gene: 14. The CDR3 is 16 amino acids. CDR1 MNHNY and CDR2 SVGAGI come from the germline V gene (reference sequence). In DNA, the CDR3 is TGTGCCAGCAGTCCTATGACTAGCGGCTTAATGGGTGAGCAGTTCTTC. Protein sequence: CASSPMTSGLMGEQFF.